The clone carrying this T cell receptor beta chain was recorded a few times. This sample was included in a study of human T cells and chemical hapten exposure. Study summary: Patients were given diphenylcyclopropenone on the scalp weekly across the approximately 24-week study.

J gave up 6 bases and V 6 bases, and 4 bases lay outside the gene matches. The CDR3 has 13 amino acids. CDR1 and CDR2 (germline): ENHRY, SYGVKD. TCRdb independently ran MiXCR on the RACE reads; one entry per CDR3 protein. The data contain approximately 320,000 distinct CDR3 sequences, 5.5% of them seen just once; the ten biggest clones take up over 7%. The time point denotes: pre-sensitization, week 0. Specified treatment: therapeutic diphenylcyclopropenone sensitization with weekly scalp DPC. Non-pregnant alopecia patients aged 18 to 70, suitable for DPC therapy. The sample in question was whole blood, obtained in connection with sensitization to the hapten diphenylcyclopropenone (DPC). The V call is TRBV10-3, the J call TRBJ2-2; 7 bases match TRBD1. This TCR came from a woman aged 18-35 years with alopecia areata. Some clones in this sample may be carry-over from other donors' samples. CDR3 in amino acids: CAIRTTGPGELFF. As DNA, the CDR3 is TGTGCCATCAGAACGACAGGGCCCGGGGAGCTGTTTTTT.